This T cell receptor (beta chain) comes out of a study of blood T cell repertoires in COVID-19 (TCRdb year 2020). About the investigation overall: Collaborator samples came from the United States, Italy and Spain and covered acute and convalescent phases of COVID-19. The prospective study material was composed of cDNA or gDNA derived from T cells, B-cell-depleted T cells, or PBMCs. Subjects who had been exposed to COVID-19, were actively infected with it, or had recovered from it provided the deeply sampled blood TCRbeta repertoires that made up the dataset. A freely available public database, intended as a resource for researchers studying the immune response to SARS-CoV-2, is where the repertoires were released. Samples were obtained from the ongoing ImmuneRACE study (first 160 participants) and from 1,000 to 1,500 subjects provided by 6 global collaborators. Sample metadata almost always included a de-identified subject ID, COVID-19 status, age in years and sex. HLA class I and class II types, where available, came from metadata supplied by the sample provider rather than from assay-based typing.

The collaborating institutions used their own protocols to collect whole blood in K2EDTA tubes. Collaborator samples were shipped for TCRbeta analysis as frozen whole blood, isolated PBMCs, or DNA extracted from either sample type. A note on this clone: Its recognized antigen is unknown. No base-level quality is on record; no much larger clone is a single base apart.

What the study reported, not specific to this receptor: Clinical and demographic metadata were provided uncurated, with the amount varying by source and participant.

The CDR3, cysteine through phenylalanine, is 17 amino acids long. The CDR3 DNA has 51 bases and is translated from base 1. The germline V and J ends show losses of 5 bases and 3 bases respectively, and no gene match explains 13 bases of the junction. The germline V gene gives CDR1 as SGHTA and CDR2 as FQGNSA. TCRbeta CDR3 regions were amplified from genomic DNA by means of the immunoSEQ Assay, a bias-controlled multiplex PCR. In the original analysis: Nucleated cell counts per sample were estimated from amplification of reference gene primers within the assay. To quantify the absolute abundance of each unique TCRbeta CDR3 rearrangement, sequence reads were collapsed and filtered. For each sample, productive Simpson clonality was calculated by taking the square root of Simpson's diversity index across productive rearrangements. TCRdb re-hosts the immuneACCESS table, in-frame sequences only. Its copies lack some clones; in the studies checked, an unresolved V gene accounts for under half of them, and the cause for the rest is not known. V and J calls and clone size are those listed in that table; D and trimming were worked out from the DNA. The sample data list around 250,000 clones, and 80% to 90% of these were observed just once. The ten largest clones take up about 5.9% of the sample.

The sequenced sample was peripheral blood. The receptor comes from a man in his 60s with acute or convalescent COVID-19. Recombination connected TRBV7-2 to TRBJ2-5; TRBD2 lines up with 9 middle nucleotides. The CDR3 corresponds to CASSQGVLAGREETQYF. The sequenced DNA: TGTGCCAGCAGCCAGGGGGTCCTAGCGGGACGGGAAGAGACCCAGTACTTC.